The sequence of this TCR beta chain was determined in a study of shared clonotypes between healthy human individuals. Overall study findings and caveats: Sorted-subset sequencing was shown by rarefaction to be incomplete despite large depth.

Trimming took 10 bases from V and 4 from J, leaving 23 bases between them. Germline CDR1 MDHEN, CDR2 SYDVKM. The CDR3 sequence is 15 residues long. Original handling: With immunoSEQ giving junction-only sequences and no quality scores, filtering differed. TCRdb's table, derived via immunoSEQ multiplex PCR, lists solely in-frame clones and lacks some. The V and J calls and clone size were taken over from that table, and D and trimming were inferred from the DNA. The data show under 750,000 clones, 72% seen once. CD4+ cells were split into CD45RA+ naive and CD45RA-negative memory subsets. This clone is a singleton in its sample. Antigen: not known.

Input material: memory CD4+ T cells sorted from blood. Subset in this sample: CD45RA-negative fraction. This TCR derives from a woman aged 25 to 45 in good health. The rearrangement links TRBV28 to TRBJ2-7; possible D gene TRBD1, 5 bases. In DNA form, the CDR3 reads TGTGCCACCCCAAACCCAGGGTGGCTGGGGTACGAGCAGTACTTC. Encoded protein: CATPNPGWLGYEQYF.